Listed below are T cell receptor beta chains from one sample, sequenced in a study of OX40 agonist ivuxolimab in advanced cancers. The data were produced by immunoSEQ multiplex PCR, yet TCRdb's version contains in-frame clones alone and is incomplete. The sample holds about 69,000 clones, approximately 90% seen once. The sample in question was CD4+ or CD8+ T cells sorted from blood, obtained in a trial of the OX40 agonist ivuxolimab. Source of these receptors: an adult with an advanced solid tumor such as melanoma, head and neck, liver or kidney cancer. CDR3s leave out the opening cysteine and the closing phenylalanine or tryptophan. Each record gives: J gene, V gene, CDR3 protein.

TRBJ2-5 | TRBV7-9 | ASSPPRSGQETQY
TRBJ1-1 | TRBV9 | ASSVDPDTEAF
TRBJ2-4 | TRBV18 | ASSPPSASGRADLNIQY
TRBJ2-3 | TRBV7-8 | ASSLEGGGGTDTQY
TRBJ2-7 | TRBV5-8 | ASRSRVYEQY
. | TRBV14 | ASSQGDSRDPYEQY
TRBJ1-3 | TRBV29-1 | SVAGQGSGNTIY
TRBJ2-7 | TRBV14 | ASSQGGQASHTTYEQY
TRBJ1-3 | TRBV9 | ASSVGLQGFSGNTIY
TRBJ1-5 | TRBV7-9 | ASSQAGGSNQPQH
TRBJ2-1 | TRBV5-4 | ASSLGPTTNEQF
TRBJ2-7 | TRBV30 | AWSPQLAGGYEQY
TRBJ2-1 | TRBV27 | ASSPGPLAGNFWASNEQF
TRBJ2-7 | TRBV10-3 | AISEPSGMGSYEQY
TRBJ1-1 | TRBV11-2 | ASSPTGRPNTEAF
TRBJ2-6 | TRBV7-8 | ASSSPQGGSGANVLT
TRBJ2-7 | TRBV19 | ASSIQAQRGSEQY
TRBJ2-3 | TRBV20-1 | SARTTDTQY
TRBJ2-1 | TRBV11-3 | ASSLGGGQYNEQF
TRBJ1-4 | TRBV4-1 | ASRPQGGTNEKLF
TRBJ2-3 | TRBV10-3 | ASRRGTQTDTQY
TRBJ2-1 | TRBV28 | ASSSVDNEQF
TRBJ1-2 | TRBV5-1 | ASSLVGGGYYGYT
TRBJ2-5 | TRBV7-8 | ASSLRLSTRGETQY
TRBJ1-1 | TRBV7-9 | ASSRTGGADTEAF
TRBJ1-4 | TRBV2 | ASSSGTGVYEKLF
TRBJ2-2 | TRBV9 | ASSVGTANTGELF
TRBJ2-2 | TRBV6-5 | ASSYQTGSGELF
TRBJ1-2 | TRBV27 | ASSPWVVDRDNGYT
TRBJ1-4 | TRBV5-1 | ASSLGGWTNEKLF
TRBJ2-5 | TRBV7-2 | ASSSRTGSRTQY
TRBJ2-5 | TRBV15 | ATSREAWLETQY
TRBJ1-2 | TRBV15 | ATSREGQGVGGYT
TRBJ2-1 | TRBV6-5 | ASSTTGLVNEQF
TRBJ2-5 | TRBV18 | ASSRDKGGETQY
TRBJ1-1 | TRBV2 | ASSVEENTEAF
TRBJ1-4 | TRBV19 | ASSGTGGGSEKLF
TRBJ2-7 | TRBV12-5 | ASGSGASYEQY
TRBJ2-7 | TRBV6-5 | ASSIGLAASYEQY